This T cell receptor (beta chain) was sequenced in a study of blood T cell repertoires in COVID-19. CDR1 is LGHDT, CDR2 YNNKEL, per germline (reference sequence). J was trimmed by 5 bases and V by 0 bases; bases with no gene match: 12. This CDR3 contains 17 residues. Method: immunoSEQ multiplex PCR; TCRdb's copy keeps in-frame clones and lacks some. The sample yields more than 95,000 clones, 84% seen once. What was sequenced was peripheral blood. The clonotype comes from a man aged 55 to 69 with acute or convalescent COVID-19. J is TRBJ1-1 and V is TRBV3-1 (or the pseudogene TRBV3-2); the match to TRBD1 covers 7 bases. This CDR3 reads CASSQDNGRQGWTEAFF. In DNA, the CDR3 is TGTGCCAGCAGCCAAGATAATGGGAGACAGGGATGGACTGAAGCTTTCTTT.